The 23 T cell receptor beta chains in this list originate from one sample, sequenced in a study of cytotoxic CD8 clonotypes in ibrutinib-treated CLL. The data were produced by immunoSEQ multiplex PCR, yet TCRdb's version contains in-frame clones alone and is incomplete. The sample carries about 35,000 clones, 70% to 80% recorded once. This sample comprised PBMCs, obtained at disease progression, from a patient treated with ibrutinib. All receptors derive from a human donor with chronic lymphocytic leukemia.

The chain employs TRBV11-1 and TRBJ1-1; 9 bases map to TRBD1. This CDR3 comprises 18 residues. With V trimmed by 1 base and J by 1 base, 10 bases remained unmatched. Germline V gene sequence: CDR1 SGHAT, CDR2 FQDESV (reference sequence). CDR3 loop: CASSLGGTGSPSNTEAFF. CDR3 DNA sequence: TGTGCCAGCAGCTTAGGAGGGACAGGGTCCCCCTCGAACACTGAAGCTTTCTTT.

The rearrangement links TRBV11-2 to TRBJ2-1; the D gene is possibly TRBD1 (5 bases). V was pared by 6 bases and J by 7 bases, with 19 bases between. The CDR3 runs to 15 residues. Per germline, CDR1 SGHAT and CDR2 FQNNGV. The CDR3 here is CASSPEGSKGNEQFF. The CDR3 nucleotides are TGTGCCAGCAGTCCAGAAGGGTCCAAGGGGAATGAGCAGTTCTTC.

V usage is TRBV5-1 and J usage is TRBJ2-3, with 9 bases identical to TRBD2. The length of the CDR3 is 16 residues. Trimming removed 3 bases from V and 2 bases from J; junction bases left unmatched: 7. Germline V gene lookup returns CDR1 SGHRS and CDR2 YFSETQ. CDR3 amino acids: CASSSDRTSVTDTQYF. CDR3 bases: TGCGCCAGCAGCTCTGACCGGACTAGCGTCACAGATACGCAGTATTTT.

V is TRBV10-2 and J is TRBJ1-2, with 8 bases aligning to TRBD1. The CDR3 runs to 14 residues. The ends lost 6 bases at V and 8 bases at J; junction bases unmatched: 11. Looked up from germline, CDR1 is WSHSY and CDR2 is SAAADI. The CDR3 here is CASSPGQGGYGYTF. The DNA for the CDR3 is TGCGCCAGCAGCCCCGGACAGGGAGGCTACGGCTACACCTTC.

The chain recombines TRBV5-1 with TRBJ2-7; weak D call: TRBD2 (5 bases). In germline, CDR1 is SGHRS, CDR2 YFSETQ. This CDR3 region has 15 residues. V dropped 4 bases and J dropped 3 bases, with 17 bases sitting between them. Here the CDR3 DNA reads TGCGCCAGCAGCCCCGCGGCCGGGGAGCTCTACGAGCAGTACTTC. As protein: CASSPAAGELYEQYF.

V usage is TRBV2 and J usage is TRBJ2-1, with 8 bases matching TRBD2. V shed 7 bases and J 1 base; nucleotides not matched to a gene: 6. Germline V gene lookup returns CDR1 SNHLY and CDR2 FYNNEI. There are 15 residues in the CDR3. The CDR3 loop is CASTIGGASYNEQFF. CDR3 DNA sequence: TGTGCCAGCACTATCGGGGGGGCGTCCTACAATGAGCAGTTCTTC.

The rearrangement joins TRBV2 to TRBJ1-1; D is unclear. CDR1 and CDR2 from the germline V gene are SNHLY and FYNNEI. The CDR3 is 13 amino acids. The V and J ends lost 4 bases and 4 bases respectively, with 10 bases between them. For the CDR3, the DNA is TGTGCCAGCAGTGTTTCGGGTGGCACTGAAGCTTTCTTT. Encoded protein: CASSVSGGTEAFF.

The chain joins TRBV28 to TRBJ1-2, with 10 bases lining up with TRBD1. The CDR3 totals 13 residues. CDR1 is MDHEN, CDR2 SYDVKM, per germline. The J segment lost 5 bases and the V segment lost 7 bases, leaving 4 bases of the junction unmatched. The CDR3 region has the DNA TGTGCCAGCACGGGACAGGGGTTATATGGCTACACCTTC. Translated, it gives CASTGQGLYGYTF.

The gene calls are TRBV5-1 and TRBJ2-6, with 9 bases lining up with TRBD1. The CDR3 is 17 amino acids. The V segment lost 4 bases and the J segment 1 base; nucleotides outside the gene matches: 6. The germline V gene encodes CDR1 SGHRS and CDR2 YFSETQ. The CDR3 DNA sequence: TGCGCCAGCAGCGGCCGGGACAGGGCGTCTGGGGCCAACGTCCTGACTTTC. Translated: CASSGRDRASGANVLTF.

This clone was seen only a few times. This sequence joins TRBV27 and TRBJ2-7; D is perhaps TRBD2 (6 bases). Per the germline V gene, CDR1 is MNHEY and CDR2 is SMNVEV (reference sequence). Trimming cost V 6 bases and J 0 bases, with 12 bases left between them. The CDR3 sequence is 14 residues long. CDR3 nucleotide sequence: TGTGCCAGCAGGGGGGGAGACTTCTCCTACGAGCAGTACTTC. This translates into CASRGGDFSYEQYF.

This chain joins TRBV5-4 and TRBJ2-7, with D perhaps TRBD1 (5 bases). The CDR3 length is 14 residues. Germline CDR1 and CDR2: SGHNT and YYREEE (reference sequence). V gave up 0 bases and J gave up 2 bases, with 9 bases separating them. CDR3 bases: TGTGCCAGCAGCTTGGGACAGAATACCTACGAGCAGTACTTC. It codes for CASSLGQNTYEQYF.

The gene calls are TRBV6-6 and TRBJ2-7; D is tentatively TRBD1 or TRBD2 (5 bases each). The CDR3 totals 15 residues. V lost 5 bases to trimming and J lost 7 bases, with 21 bases between them. The germline V gene has CDR1 MNHNY and CDR2 SVGAGI (reference sequence). Here the CDR3 DNA reads TGTGCCAGCAGTGATCCGGGACGGCAGCCTACAGAGCAGTACTTC. It yields the protein CASSDPGRQPTEQYF.

The chain links TRBV27 to TRBJ1-1; D perhaps matches TRBD1 (6 bases). The CDR3 length is 15 residues. Between the trimmed V and J ends, which lost 1 base and 3 bases, there was a span of 12 bases. Looked up from germline, CDR1 is MNHEY and CDR2 is SMNVEV (reference sequence). As DNA, the CDR3 is TGTGCCAGCAGTTTATATGGGGGCGGGGACACTGAAGCTTTCTTT. Translation: CASSLYGGGDTEAFF.

The chain joins TRBV5-4 to TRBJ2-5; D not certain. The CDR3 covers 13 residues. Germline loops: CDR1 SGHNT, CDR2 YYREEE (reference sequence). V was clipped by 5 bases and J by 0 bases, with 8 bases between them. CDR3 DNA: TGTGCCAGCAGAGCGTTTCACCAAGAGACCCAGTACTTC. Translating it yields CASRAFHQETQYF. The complete variable domain, with remaining parts taken from reference TRBV5-4 and TRBJ2-5, reads ETGVTQSPTHLIKTRGQQVTLRCSSQSGHNTVSWYQQALGQGPQFIFQYYREEENGRGNFPPRFSGLQFPNYSSELNVNALELDDSALYLCASRAFHQETQYFGPGTRLLVL.

The gene calls are TRBV25-1 and TRBJ2-7; D may correspond to TRBD1 or TRBD2 (5 bases each). The CDR3 length is 13 residues. Trimming left V 2 bases short and J 1 base short, with 6 bases between. CDR1 is MGHDK and CDR2 is SYGVNS in the germline V gene. Here the CDR3 reads CASSEGGSYEQYF. CDR3 DNA sequence: TGTGCCAGCAGTGAAGGGGGATCCTACGAGCAGTACTTC.

The chain couples TRBV5-6 to TRBJ2-3; D is undetermined. V gave up 0 bases and J gave up 6 bases, with 8 bases separating them. The CDR3 extends over 13 amino acids. Germline V CDR1 and CDR2: SGHDT, YYEEEE. The CDR3 reads CASSLDRADTQYF. CDR3 in DNA: TGTGCCAGCAGCTTGGACCGAGCTGATACGCAGTATTTT.

This chain joins TRBV6-1 and TRBJ1-1; D is possibly TRBD1 (5 bases). V was clipped by 3 bases and J by 10 bases, with 18 bases between them. The CDR3 runs 14 residues. Germline V gene lookup returns CDR1 MNHNS and CDR2 SASEGT. The CDR3 sequence is CASSETQQVGRAFF. The DNA of the CDR3 is TGTGCCAGCAGTGAGACTCAACAGGTGGGACGAGCTTTCTTT.

The V call is TRBV6-1, the J call TRBJ2-3; no definite D call. With 7 bases removed from V and 7 bases from J, the gap between germline ends came to 12 bases. CDR3 length: 12 residues. The germline V gene has CDR1 MNHNS and CDR2 SASEGT. The DNA for the CDR3 is TGTGCCAGCACCCGGGCCCCCAATACGCAGTATTTT. This gives the protein CASTRAPNTQYF.

This clone occurred once. The CDR3 bases are TGCGCCAGCAGCTTGGGGCCTAGGACCCTTTTGGGCGAGCAGTACTTC. It codes for CASSLGPRTLLGEQYF. The chain couples TRBV5-1 to TRBJ2-7; D is ambiguous. The germline gives CDR1 SGHRS, CDR2 YFSETQ. There are 16 residues in the CDR3. V was pared by 0 bases and J by 6 bases, with 19 bases between.

The V gene is TRBV15, the J gene TRBJ2-7; tentative D call: TRBD2 (7 bases). V was shortened by 4 bases and J by 1 base, with 17 bases between the two germline ends. Germline assignment: CDR1 LNHNV and CDR2 YYDKDF (reference sequence). This CDR3 has 16 amino acids. The CDR3 bases are TGTGCCACCAGCATGGGAACAGGGAGGGGTTCCTACGAGCAGTACTTC. Translated, it gives CATSMGTGRGSYEQYF.

This clone was observed a handful of times. The chain uses TRBV9 and TRBJ1-3; possibly TRBD1 for D (5 bases). The germline V and J ends were trimmed by 3 bases and 0 bases, with 13 bases remaining between them. Germline loops: CDR1 SGDLS, CDR2 YYNGEE. The CDR3 runs to 16 residues. The DNA of the CDR3 is TGTGCCAGCAGCGCGGACACCCGGGGCTCTGGAAACACCATATATTTT. Translated: CASSADTRGSGNTIYF.

V usage is TRBV27 and J usage is TRBJ2-7, with a possible D match to TRBD1 (5 bases). V lost 3 bases and J 12 bases, leaving 18 bases between the germline ends. There are 13 residues in the CDR3. CDR1 and CDR2 (germline): MNHEY, SMNVEV (reference sequence). CDR3 protein: CASSFDPRQIRYF. In nucleotides, the CDR3 is TGTGCCAGCAGTTTCGATCCAAGACAGATAAGGTACTTC.

CDR3 sequence reads: CASSIAGTEQHF. The CDR3 bases are TGTGCCAGTAGTATAGCCGGGACAGAACAGCATTTT. The chain is built from TRBV19 and TRBJ1-5, with TRBD1 matching over 7 bases. The germline gives CDR1 LNHDA, CDR2 SQIVND (reference sequence). The CDR3 contains 12 residues. The V and J ends lost 1 base and 13 bases, in that order; junction bases with no gene match: 4.